The entry that follows covers one T cell receptor beta chain sequence. The data stem from a study of CD8 T cells in Susac syndrome. Reverse transcription of 0.5 to 1 ug RNA was performed with random hexamers. TCRdb used MiXCR to reprocess the immunoSEQ multiplex PCR reads, holding one entry per CDR3 protein. Of about 290,000 distinct CDR3 sequences in the sample, 65% to 90% were seen once. From germline, CDR1 is LNHDA and CDR2 SQIVND (reference sequence). There are 11 residues in the CDR3. V lost 5 bases to trimming and J lost 9 bases, with 10 bases between them. Sequencing was performed on CD8+ T cells from PBMCs. This TCR was sampled from a human donor with multiple sclerosis. The rearrangement joins TRBV19 to TRBJ1-1; D is possibly TRBD1 (5 bases). The CDR3: CASSDSIQAFF. The CDR3 nucleotides read TGTGCCAGTAGTGACAGCATTCAAGCTTTCTTT.